This T cell receptor (beta chain) was recorded in a study of CD8+ T cells in alopecia areata. For the study at large: For the treated group, dosing was oral tofacitinib at 5 to 10 mg twice daily.

In each case, RNA was isolated and then reverse transcribed into cDNA as the sequencing template. Clones were sequenced by immunoSEQ multiplex PCR, and TCRdb holds only the in-frame ones, with some missing. Among about 180,000 clones listed, approximately 50% were seen once. As for treatment: oral pan-JAK inhibitor, 5-10 mg twice daily. Lesional scalp punch biopsies and peripheral blood were collected from alopecia areata patients. Comments on this clone: What it recognizes is unknown.

V was shortened by 3 bases and J by 0 bases, with 9 bases between the two germline ends. Looked up from germline, CDR1 is SGHNT and CDR2 is YYREEE (reference sequence). CDR3 length: 14 amino acids. Study-level results: Many expanded lesional clones stayed in scalp and blood while on tofacitinib.

This clonotype was obtained from a human donor with alopecia areata. The source material was CD8+ T cells sorted from blood, sampled around week 54, from a patient treated with tofacitinib. The chain recombines TRBV5-4 with TRBJ1-2, with D tentatively TRBD1 (5 bases). CDR3 in amino acids: CASSSRGANYGYTF. In DNA form, the CDR3 reads TGTGCCAGCAGCTCTAGAGGGGCTAACTATGGCTACACCTTC.